These 9 T cell receptor beta chains were all obtained from the same sample, sequenced in a study of blood T cells in healthy people across ages. Primed by a sample-barcoded 5' primer and a J-beta primer mix, a second PCR proceeded for about 6 to 12 cycles. TCRdb re-derived calls from the 5' RACE reads in MiXCR, one entry per CDR3 protein. The repertoire holds 1,500,000 or so distinct CDR3 sequences, with 59% as singletons. Sequencing used blood. Source of these receptors: a man aged 18 to 30 in good health.

The rearrangement joins TRBV7-2 to TRBJ1-4; 10 bases are shared with TRBD1. CDR3 size: 18 residues. Germline assignment: CDR1 SGHTA and CDR2 FQGNSA. V dropped 4 bases and J dropped 7; count of bases not matched to a gene: 15. In DNA, the CDR3 is TGTGCCAGCAGCTCCCCGGGACAGGGGCCATTCCGTAGTGAAAAACTGTTTTTT. This gives the protein CASSSPGQGPFRSEKLFF.

The chain employs TRBV24-1 and TRBJ2-1, with a tentative D call TRBD2 (6 bases). This CDR3 has 15 amino acids. Trimming cost V 3 bases and J 9 bases, with 17 bases left between them. Germline loops: CDR1 KGHDR, CDR2 SFDVKD. The CDR3 sequence is CATSDPAEGTGEQFF. CDR3 nucleotides: TGTGCCACCAGTGATCCTGCGGAGGGTACGGGTGAGCAGTTCTTC.

J is TRBJ2-2 and V is TRBV29-1; TRBD2 is a possible D gene (5 bases). CDR3 size: 14 residues. Trimming left V 8 bases short and J 9 bases short, with 22 bases between. The germline CDR1 and CDR2 sequences are SQVTM and ANQGSEA. In DNA, the CDR3 is TGCAGCTGTAGCTTGGGCGGGTTTAGCAGGGAGCTGTTTTTT. This translates into CSCSLGGFSRELFF.

The rearrangement joins TRBV29-1 to TRBJ2-3; 11 positions match TRBD2. Looked up from germline, CDR1 is SQVTM and CDR2 is ANQGSEA. The trim removed 7 bases at V and 4 bases at J, leaving 7 bases unmatched. This CDR3 contains 14 residues. The CDR3 DNA follows: TGCAGCGCCGCCACTAGCGGGAGTGCAGATACGCAGTATTTT. This sequence encodes CSAATSGSADTQYF.

This chain connects TRBV6-1 to TRBJ2-2; TRBD2 matches at 8 bases. The CDR3 totals 13 residues. Germline V gene sequence: CDR1 MNHNS, CDR2 SASEGT. CDR3 DNA sequence: TGTGTCAGTAGCGGGGCGAGGACCGGGGAGCTGTTTTTT. Protein: CVSSGARTGELFF.

The chain has TRBV10-3 and TRBJ2-5; TRBD1 matches at 7 bases. CDR3 size: 15 residues. Germline lookup yields CDR1 ENHRY and CDR2 SYGVKD. Trimming removed 2 bases from V and 6 bases from J; junction bases left unmatched: 9. CDR3 bases: TGTGCCATCAGTGAGACTCCGACAGGGCGACAGACCCAGTACTTC. Amino acid sequence: CAISETPTGRQTQYF.

This clonotype was found a few times. This chain joins TRBV9 and TRBJ2-5; maybe TRBD1 (6 bases). The J call may not be correct, given that the DNA end is closer to TRBJ2-7. Germline V gene data show CDR1 as SGDLS and CDR2 as YYNGEE. CDR3 length equals 13 residues. The CDR3 sequence: CASSVDWGREQYF. The CDR3 region has the DNA TGTGCCAGCAGCGTCGATTGGGGGCGCGAGCAGTACTTC.

The chain uses TRBV15 and TRBJ2-2; D is ambiguous. The V and J ends lost 2 bases and 0 bases respectively, with 4 bases between them. CDR1 and CDR2 (germline): LNHNV, YYDKDF (reference sequence). This CDR3 is 14 amino acids long. The CDR3 DNA is TGTGCCACCAGCAGAAACACGAACACCGGGGAGCTGTTTTTT. It specifies CATSRNTNTGELFF.

This clonotype came up a few times. The chain recombines TRBV12-3 or TRBV12-4 with TRBJ1-1; D possibly corresponds to TRBD1 (5 bases). Deletions cut 10 bases from V and 0 bases from J, with 12 bases between. This CDR3 is 13 amino acids long. The CDR3 reads CATLGAMNTEAFF. The CDR3, as DNA: TGTGCCACCCTCGGGGCAATGAACACTGAAGCTTTCTTT.